These 23 T cell receptor beta chains share one sample of origin, sequenced in a study of blood T cell repertoires in COVID-19. Data came from immunoSEQ multiplex PCR; TCRdb stores just in-frame clones and leaves some out. The profile covers 90,000 to 120,000 clones, with 80% to 90% appearing a single time and 2.1% taken by the ten largest. The sample comprised peripheral blood. The receptors come from a human donor in a cohort sampled during active COVID-19.

The V call is TRBV3-1 (or the pseudogene TRBV3-2), the J call TRBJ1-1; D is unclear. Germline values: CDR1 LGHDT, CDR2 YNNKEL (reference sequence). This CDR3 region has 16 residues. V lost 2 bases, J lost 4 bases, and 17 bases lay in between. CDR3 sequence (DNA): TGTGCCAGCAGCCAAAGTCGTGCGGGAGGGAGCACTGAAGCTTTCTTT. Its translation is CASSQSRAGGSTEAFF.

This sequence joins TRBV5-1 and TRBJ2-3; D call uncertain. V lost 5 bases and J lost 4, with 8 bases in between. This CDR3 contains 12 residues. Germline V gene sequence: CDR1 SGHRS, CDR2 YFSETQ. Here the CDR3 reads CASRTEADTQYF. The DNA for the CDR3 is TGCGCCAGCAGAACTGAGGCAGATACGCAGTATTTT.

The rearrangement uses TRBV27 and TRBJ1-5; D call uncertain. CDR1 and CDR2 from the germline V gene are MNHEY and SMNVEV (reference sequence). Trimming took off 6 bases at V and 0 bases at J, with 12 bases between the two ends. CDR3 length equals 15 residues. The CDR3 region has the DNA TGTGCCAGCAGGTCTATCGGGAGTAGCAATCAGCCCCAGCATTTT. It codes for CASRSIGSSNQPQHF.

This sequence joins TRBV6-5 and TRBJ1-2, with D perhaps matching TRBD1 (5 bases). Germline V CDR1 and CDR2: MNHEY, SVGAGI. The CDR3 covers 15 residues. Trimming shortened V by 5 bases and J by 5 bases, and 18 bases separated the two germline ends. In DNA form, the CDR3 reads TGTGCCAGCAGTCCTTGGGGAGGGGACCTTTATGGCTACACCTTC. Its protein is CASSPWGGDLYGYTF.

The chain employs TRBV24-1 and TRBJ2-1; maybe TRBD2 (6 bases). The CDR3 spans 17 residues. Germline assignment: CDR1 KGHDR and CDR2 SFDVKD. V lost 2 bases and J 0 bases, leaving 13 bases between the germline ends. CDR3 nucleotide sequence: TGTGCCACCAGTGATTCGGGCGGGAAAAGCTCCTACAATGAGCAGTTCTTC. Translated, it gives CATSDSGGKSSYNEQFF.

The chain uses TRBV19 and TRBJ2-1; 14 nucleotides agree with TRBD2. The CDR3 has 15 residues. CDR1 and CDR2 (germline): LNHDA, SQIVND (reference sequence). J was trimmed by 2 bases and V by 8 bases; bases with no gene match: 2. CDR3 loop: CASGTSGSTYNEQFF. CDR3 coding DNA: TGTGCCAGTGGGACTAGCGGGAGTACCTACAATGAGCAGTTCTTC.

The chain has TRBV12-3 or TRBV12-4 and TRBJ1-5; tentative D call: TRBD1 (5 bases). Trimming removed 5 bases from V and 11 bases from J, with 13 bases in between. This CDR3 is built from 12 residues. The chain's CDR3 is CASSSSGYSQHF. The DNA of the CDR3 is TGTGCCAGCAGTAGTTCAGGGTACTCCCAGCATTTT.

This clone showed up just a few times. The DNA for the CDR3 is TGTGCCAGCAGTTACAGGCTTGCAGGGCCTGAAGCTTTCTTT. Residues: CASSYRLAGPEAFF. The chain combines TRBV6-5 with TRBJ1-1; perhaps TRBD1 as D (5 bases). The CDR3 covers 14 residues. The germline V and J ends were trimmed by 2 bases and 6 bases, with 13 bases remaining between them. Germline V gene sequence: CDR1 MNHEY, CDR2 SVGAGI.

The chain links TRBV9 to TRBJ2-3; no reliable D call. Germline lookup yields CDR1 SGDLS and CDR2 YYNGEE. Between the trimmed V and J ends, which lost 3 bases and 2 bases, there was a span of 13 bases. This CDR3 has 15 amino acids. CDR3 sequence reads: CASSAQVVDTDTQYF. CDR3 DNA sequence: TGTGCCAGCAGCGCCCAGGTAGTCGACACAGATACGCAGTATTTT.

The rearrangement uses TRBV29-1 and TRBJ1-1; D possibly corresponds to TRBD1 (6 bases). V was cut by 1 base and J by 11 bases, with 17 bases left in between. CDR3 size: 13 residues. Germline-derived CDR1 and CDR2 are SQVTM and ANQGSEA. CDR3 in DNA: TGCAGCGTTGAAGCCGTCTTGGGGGGGCCGGCTTTCTTT. This encodes CSVEAVLGGPAFF.

This sequence joins TRBV27 and TRBJ1-5; 7 nucleotides agree with TRBD1. With 5 bases clipped from V and 1 base from J, the junction kept 8 bases outside the gene matches. CDR1 and CDR2 from the germline V gene are MNHEY and SMNVEV (reference sequence). This CDR3 spans 16 amino acids. The CDR3 reads CASSVRGTDSNQPQHF. The CDR3 nucleotides read TGTGCCAGCAGTGTAAGGGGGACAGACAGCAATCAGCCCCAGCATTTT.

The gene calls are TRBV24-1 and TRBJ2-3; D not certain. The CDR3 totals 15 residues. V was cut by 4 bases and J by 0 bases, with 10 bases left in between. Germline V gives CDR1 KGHDR, CDR2 SFDVKD. CDR3 residues: CATSEESSSTDTQYF. The CDR3 DNA is TGTGCCACCAGTGAGGAGTCATCTAGCACAGATACGCAGTATTTT.

This clone has just a few counts. This rearrangement joins TRBV18 to TRBJ1-2, with D perhaps TRBD1 (6 bases). This CDR3 is built from 13 residues. Looked up from germline, CDR1 is KGHSH and CDR2 is LQKENI. The germline V and J ends were trimmed by 0 bases and 8 bases, with 10 bases remaining between them. The CDR3 DNA sequence: TGTGCCAGCTCACCACCTAACAGGGAAGGCTACACCTTC. Translated, it gives CASSPPNREGYTF.

The chain couples TRBV4-2 to TRBJ2-7, with TRBD2 identical over 7 bases. The CDR3 contains 15 residues. J lost 1 base, V lost 6 bases, and 9 bases had no gene match. CDR1 is LGHNA and CDR2 is YNFKEQ in the germline V gene. The CDR3 sequence: CASSAWGGESYEQYF. The CDR3 nucleotides read TGTGCCAGCAGTGCCTGGGGGGGGGAATCCTACGAGCAGTACTTC.

This rearrangement joins TRBV28 to TRBJ2-1, with D hard to call. Trimming shortened V by 6 bases and J by 10 bases, and 10 bases separated the two germline ends. CDR1 MDHEN and CDR2 SYDVKM come from the germline V gene. The CDR3 length is 11 residues. Here the CDR3 reads CASSSTIEQFF. The CDR3 nucleotides read TGTGCCAGCAGCTCTACTATAGAGCAGTTCTTC.

The rearrangement links TRBV18 to TRBJ2-1; a weak D match, TRBD1 (6 bases). This CDR3 has 15 residues. The V end lost 2 bases, the J end lost 9 bases, and 17 bases lay between the germline ends. Germline CDR1 is KGHSH and CDR2 is LQKENI. This CDR3 is CASSPLQGSPGEQFF. The DNA for the CDR3 is TGTGCCAGCTCACCATTACAGGGTAGCCCAGGTGAGCAGTTCTTC.

The chain recombines TRBV21-1 with TRBJ2-7; the D call TRBD2 from the table was never checked on the DNA. TRBV21-1 is an annotated pseudogene. The CDR3 is made up of 12 amino acids. In DNA, the CDR3 is TGTGCCAGCAGCCCCAGAGAGGGCGAGCAGTACTTC. Its protein is CASSPREGEQYF.

The chain recombines TRBV9 with TRBJ2-5, with D uncertain. V was pared by 3 bases and J by 5 bases, with 14 bases between. Germline V gives CDR1 SGDLS, CDR2 YYNGEE. This CDR3 is 14 amino acids long. The CDR3 reads CASSGAPQAETQYF. The CDR3 region has the DNA TGTGCCAGCAGCGGGGCGCCGCAGGCGGAGACCCAGTACTTC.

The chain combines TRBV6-2 or TRBV6-3 with TRBJ2-7, with a weak D call TRBD2 (6 bases). The germline V gene has CDR1 MNHEY and CDR2 SVGEGT. The CDR3 consists of 14 residues. V was trimmed by 5 bases and J by 0 bases, leaving 11 bases between them. The CDR3 region is CASSKGDFSYEQYF. As DNA, the CDR3 is TGTGCCAGCAGTAAAGGGGACTTCTCCTACGAGCAGTACTTC.

CDR3 coding DNA: TGCGCCAGCAGCCTAGATAGCACAGATACGCAGTATTTT. Translation: CASSLDSTDTQYF. The chain is built from TRBV5-1 and TRBJ2-3; D remains ambiguous. Germline values: CDR1 SGHRS, CDR2 YFSETQ. This CDR3 is 13 amino acids long. Trimming removed 4 bases from V and 0 bases from J, with 6 bases in between.

The chain employs TRBV7-9 and TRBJ1-4; TRBD1 agrees at 8 bases. Germline loops: CDR1 SEHNR, CDR2 FQNEAQ (reference sequence). This CDR3 comprises 15 residues. Germline trimming cut 0 bases from V and 7 bases from J; bases unmatched to any gene: 4. CDR3 DNA: TGTGCCAGCAGCTTAGCCCAGGGGGCGCGTGAAAAACTGTTTTTT. Protein sequence: CASSLAQGAREKLFF.

This chain joins TRBV27 and TRBJ1-2; 9 nucleotides line up with TRBD1. Germline V CDR1 and CDR2: MNHEY, SMNVEV (reference sequence). The CDR3 spans 14 residues. V lost 2 bases, J lost 4 bases, and 2 bases stayed unmatched. The CDR3 loop is CASSLRTGAYGYTF. CDR3 bases: TGTGCCAGCAGTTTACGGACAGGGGCCTATGGCTACACCTTC.

A note on this clone: One end of the junction does not line up with germline, which may come from a read error. The chain uses TRBV10-3 and TRBJ2-7; unclear D gene. Germline V gives CDR1 ENHRY, CDR2 SYGVKD. The CDR3 spans 14 residues. The CDR3 DNA follows: TGTGCCATCAGTAAGTCACAGTTGGCCTACGAGCAGTACTTC. It encodes CAISKSQLAYEQYF.